This T cell receptor beta chain was recovered during a study of blood T cells in healthy people across ages. Per germline, CDR1 MRHNA and CDR2 SNTAGT. CDR3 size: 13 residues. The second PCR ran roughly 6 to 11 cycles with a sample-barcoded 5' primer and J-beta primers. TCRdb re-derived calls from the 5' RACE reads in MiXCR, one entry per CDR3 protein. The sample records roughly 2 million distinct CDR3 sequences, about 50% being singletons. The genes are TRBV6-4 and TRBJ2-7, with D tentatively TRBD1 (7 bases). TRBJ2-4 explains the end of the DNA better; the J call may be wrong. This receptor was obtained from a woman aged 40 to 50 in good health. Material: blood. Here the CDR3 DNA reads TGTGCCAGCAGTGACCAGGGGGGAAACATTCAGTACTTC. It is translated as CASSDQGGNIQYF.